Presented here are 18 T cell receptor beta chains from one specimen sequenced in a study of shared clonotypes between healthy human individuals. TCRdb keeps only in-frame clones here, not all; method: immunoSEQ multiplex PCR. The data contain about 710,000 clones, around three quarters of them singletons. Material: memory CD4+ T cells sorted from blood. Subset in this sample: CD45RA-negative fraction. The receptors shown here come from a woman in her 30s in good health.

The chain couples TRBV27 to TRBJ2-6; no clear D. The CDR3 totals 16 residues. Germline lookup yields CDR1 MNHEY and CDR2 SMNVEV (reference sequence). V was shortened by 5 bases and J by 0 bases, with 11 bases between the two germline ends. CDR3 in DNA: TGTGCCAGCAGTCCGCGACGGACCTCTGGGGCCAACGTCCTGACTTTC. Amino acids: CASSPRRTSGANVLTF.

With respect to this clone: In the same sample, other DNA sequences code for this CDR3. The DNA for the CDR3 is TGCGCCAGCAGCCGGACAGGGTCCCAGCCCCAGCATTTT. It is translated as CASSRTGSQPQHF. The chain joins TRBV5-1 to TRBJ1-5; 8 bases match TRBD1. Germline values: CDR1 SGHRS, CDR2 YFSETQ. The CDR3 length is 13 residues. V trimming: 4 bases; J trimming: 7 bases; junction bases outside the gene matches: 4.

Remarks on this clone: Other DNA sequences from this sample encode an identical CDR3 as well. The CDR3 DNA follows: TGTGCCAGCAGCCCCGACGGTGGCACAGATACGCAGTATTTT. Its translation: CASSPDGGTDTQYF. The chain carries TRBV7-2 and TRBJ2-3, with D uncertain. V was pared by 5 bases and J by 1 base, with 10 bases between. Germline values: CDR1 SGHTA, CDR2 FQGNSA. This CDR3 is built from 14 residues.

The gene calls are TRBV10-3 and TRBJ2-3, with TRBD1 matching over 8 bases. J lost 5 bases, V lost 5 bases, and 6 bases had no gene match. The germline V gene encodes CDR1 ENHRY and CDR2 SYGVKD. This CDR3 comprises 14 residues. CDR3 DNA sequence: TGTGCCATCAGTTTACAGGGGGTGATAGATACGCAGTATTTT. Protein product: CAISLQGVIDTQYF.

The rearrangement uses TRBV5-1 and TRBJ2-1; 10 bases align to TRBD2. Losses at the gene ends were 4 bases for V and 5 bases for J; bases not matched to a gene: 9. The length of the CDR3 is 16 residues. Germline lookup yields CDR1 SGHRS and CDR2 YFSETQ. The CDR3 region is CASSLRTSGGNNEQFF. As DNA, the CDR3 is TGCGCCAGCAGCCTAAGGACTAGCGGAGGCAACAATGAGCAGTTCTTC.

V usage is TRBV7-8 and J usage is TRBJ2-1, with no clear D. Trimming stripped 0 bases from V and 2 bases from J, with 8 bases between. The CDR3 runs 15 residues. Germline V gives CDR1 SGHVS, CDR2 FQNEAQ. The CDR3 nucleotides read TGTGCCAGCAGCTTAGCGCCAGTTCCCTACAATGAGCAGTTCTTC. Translated: CASSLAPVPYNEQFF. Together with reference TRBV7-8 and TRBJ2-1, the CDR3 gives the full variable domain: GAGVSQSPRYKVAKRGQDVALRCDPISGHVSLFWYQQALGQGPEFLTYFQNEAQLDKSGLPSDRFFAERPEGSVSTLKIQRTQQEDSAVYLCASSLAPVPYNEQFFGPGTRLTVL.

This clone showed up just a few times. The V call is TRBV5-1, the J call TRBJ1-5; D might be TRBD1 (5 bases). The length of the CDR3 is 13 residues. Trimming removed 6 bases at V and 6 bases at J, with 13 bases between. Germline V CDR1 and CDR2: SGHRS, YFSETQ. The CDR3 spells CASNDSASQPQHF. CDR3 bases: TGCGCCAGCAACGACAGTGCGAGTCAGCCCCAGCATTTT. The variable domain in full, completed from reference TRBV5-1 and TRBJ1-5, reads KAGVTQTPRYLIKTRGQQVTLSCSPISGHRSVSWYQQTPGQGLQFLFEYFSETQRNKGNFPGRFSGRQFSNSRSEMNVSTLELGDSALYLCASNDSASQPQHFGDGTRLSIL.

The chain uses TRBV30 and TRBJ2-7, with D perhaps TRBD1 or TRBD2 (5 bases each). The CDR3 has 13 amino acids. Trimming pared 6 bases from V and 0 bases from J, leaving 12 bases between. Germline V gene sequence: CDR1 GTSNPN, CDR2 SVGIG (reference sequence). The CDR3 DNA reads as TGTGCCTGCGCCCGGGGACGCTCCTACGAGCAGTACTTC. It codes for CACARGRSYEQYF. The whole variable domain, remainder taken from reference TRBV30 and TRBJ2-7, is SQTIHQWPATLVQPVGSPLSLECTVEGTSNPNLYWYRQAAGRGLQLLFYSVGIGQISSEVPQNLSASRPQDRQFILSSKKLLLSDSGFYLCACARGRSYEQYFGPGTRLTVT.

The rearrangement joins TRBV6-1 to TRBJ2-2; tentative D call: TRBD1 (6 bases). Germline CDR1 MNHNS, CDR2 SASEGT. Trimming removed 7 bases from V and 0 bases from J, with 9 bases in between. The CDR3 runs 14 residues. CDR3 protein: CASTQGTNTGELFF. The CDR3 nucleotides are TGTGCCAGCACGCAGGGGACGAACACCGGGGAGCTGTTTTTT.

This clone came up once. The chain combines TRBV5-1 with TRBJ2-2; no clear D. This CDR3 contains 14 residues. Trimming shortened V by 7 bases and J by 2 bases, and 12 bases separated the two germline ends. Germline-derived CDR1 and CDR2 are SGHRS and YFSETQ. The CDR3 DNA reads as TGCGCCAGCCAACGGACGGTAAACACCGGGGAGCTGTTTTTT. As protein: CASQRTVNTGELFF.

Turning to this clone: In the same sample, other DNA sequences code for this CDR3. The J gene is TRBJ1-5, the V gene TRBV5-1; possibly TRBD1 for D (5 bases). From germline, CDR1 is SGHRS and CDR2 YFSETQ. The V and J ends lost 3 bases and 9 bases respectively, with 13 bases between them. The CDR3 spans 13 residues. CDR3 DNA sequence: TGCGCCAGCAGCTCAAACCCCGGGGGGCCCCAGCATTTT. Translation: CASSSNPGGPQHF. The full variable domain, in which reference TRBV5-1 and TRBJ1-5 provide the parts outside the CDR3, is KAGVTQTPRYLIKTRGQQVTLSCSPISGHRSVSWYQQTPGQGLQFLFEYFSETQRNKGNFPGRFSGRQFSNSRSEMNVSTLELGDSALYLCASSSNPGGPQHFGDGTRLSIL.

The chain has TRBV29-1 and TRBJ2-4; D call uncertain. V dropped 5 bases and J dropped 5 bases, with 16 bases sitting between them. Germline values: CDR1 SQVTM, CDR2 ANQGSEA. This CDR3 has 14 residues. The CDR3: CSVTRRAGENIQYF. Here the CDR3 DNA reads TGCAGCGTTACGAGAAGGGCAGGAGAAAACATTCAGTACTTC.

V and J are TRBV2 and TRBJ2-7; D perhaps matches TRBD2 (6 bases). The CDR3 consists of 13 residues. V was clipped by 8 bases and J by 9 bases, with 20 bases between them. CDR1 and CDR2 (germline): SNHLY, FYNNEI. CDR3 region: CASSLSGSPRQYF. The DNA of the CDR3 is TGTGCCAGCTCCCTTAGCGGAAGCCCGAGGCAGTACTTC.

The gene calls are TRBV10-2 and TRBJ2-5; a weak D match, TRBD1 (5 bases). The CDR3 totals 14 residues. The V gene's germline CDR1 is WSHSY and CDR2 SAAADI. Trimming shortened V by 2 bases and J by 4 bases, and 11 bases separated the two germline ends. The CDR3 region has the DNA TGCGCCAGCAGTGAGGCAGGGCGGAGAGAGACCCAGTACTTC. Encoded protein: CASSEAGRRETQYF.

This sequence joins TRBV28 and TRBJ1-2; TRBD1 matches 7 bases. Unmatched junction bases numbered 2, after V lost 2 bases and J lost 5 bases. The germline gives CDR1 MDHEN, CDR2 SYDVKM. This CDR3 spans 13 amino acids. CDR3 sequence (DNA): TGTGCCAGCAGTTTAGGGACAGAGTATGGCTACACCTTC. This codes for CASSLGTEYGYTF.

Turning to this clone: This specimen includes other DNA sequences encoding the same CDR3. The rearrangement links TRBV19 to TRBJ2-3, with a tentative D call TRBD1 (6 bases). The CDR3 covers 14 residues. Germline CDR1 reads LNHDA; CDR2 reads SQIVND (reference sequence). V lost 4 bases and J 5 bases, leaving 13 bases between the germline ends. For the CDR3, the DNA is TGTGCCAGTAGTACTACAGGGTCTCTAGATACGCAGTATTTT. This sequence encodes CASSTTGSLDTQYF.

V is TRBV6-1 and J is TRBJ2-7, with a tentative D call TRBD1 (6 bases). The V and J ends lost 6 bases and 6 bases respectively, with 15 bases between them. Germline V lookup: CDR1 MNHNS, CDR2 SASEGT. The CDR3 spans 13 residues. CDR3 amino acids: CASRIRGSSEQYF. The DNA for the CDR3 is TGTGCCAGCAGGATCAGGGGCTCTTCCGAGCAGTACTTC.

The rearrangement links TRBV18 to TRBJ2-3; perhaps D is TRBD1 or TRBD2 (6 bases each). The CDR3 runs to 15 residues. V dropped 4 bases and J dropped 3 bases, with 14 bases sitting between them. Germline CDR1 reads KGHSH; CDR2 reads LQKENI. The CDR3 DNA reads as TGTGCCAGCTCACGGACAGTCGGGGGTACAGATACGCAGTATTTT. Its translation is CASSRTVGGTDTQYF.